The sequence of this T cell receptor beta chain was determined in a study of blood T cell repertoires in COVID-19. Study summary: Researchers got acute and convalescent COVID-19 samples from the United States, Italy and Spain. PBMCs, B-cell-depleted T cells, or T cells provided the cDNA or gDNA that made up the material.

As originally analysed: Amplified reference gene primers provided the basis for estimating nucleated cell counts. Profiling relied on immunoSEQ multiplex PCR, and the TCRdb table lists in-frame clones only, not all of them. V and J calls and clone size follow that table, whereas D and trimming were derived from the DNA. The sample holds more than 65,000 clones; more than 65% are singletons and the top ten take just under 10%. Germline CDR1 SEHNR, CDR2 FQNEAQ (reference sequence). V was pared by 3 bases and J by 0 bases, with 8 bases between. CDR3 size: 14 residues. This receptor was taken from a woman aged 50 to 60 with acute or convalescent COVID-19. The sequencing input was peripheral blood. This rearrangement joins TRBV7-9 to TRBJ1-1; D remains unclear. CDR3 in DNA: TGTGCCAGCAGCTTTTCCCGGGTGAACACTGAAGCTTTCTTT. This encodes CASSFSRVNTEAFF.